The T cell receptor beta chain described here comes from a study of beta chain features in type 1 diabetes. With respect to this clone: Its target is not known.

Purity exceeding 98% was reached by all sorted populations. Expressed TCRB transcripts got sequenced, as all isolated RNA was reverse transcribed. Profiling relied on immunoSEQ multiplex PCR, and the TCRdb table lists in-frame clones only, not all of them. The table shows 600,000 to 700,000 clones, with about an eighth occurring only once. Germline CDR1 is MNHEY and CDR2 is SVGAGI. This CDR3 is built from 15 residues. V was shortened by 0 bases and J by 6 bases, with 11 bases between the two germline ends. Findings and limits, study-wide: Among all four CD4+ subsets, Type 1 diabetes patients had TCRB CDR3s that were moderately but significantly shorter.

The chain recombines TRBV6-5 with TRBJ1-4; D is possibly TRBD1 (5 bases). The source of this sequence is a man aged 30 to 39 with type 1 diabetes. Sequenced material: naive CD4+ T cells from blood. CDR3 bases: TGTGCCAGCAGTTACTCGGGACGGACCGATGAAAAACTGTTTTTT. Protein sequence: CASSYSGRTDEKLFF.